Below, 22 T cell receptor beta chains from the same sample are listed, as sequenced in a study of T-cell reconstitution after alpha-beta-depleted transplantation in children. Preparing the TCRbeta library involved the use of unique molecular identifiers. In TCRdb, the PCR reads were re-called with MiXCR into one record per CDR3 protein. The sample holds almost 400,000 distinct CDR3 sequences; roughly 22% are singletons and the top ten take 3.5% to 4%. The source material was PBMCs from the stem cell graft donor, sampled from the stem cell graft. These receptors came from a human donor who donated a stem cell graft to a child with acute myeloid leukemia.

V and J are TRBV20-1 and TRBJ1-6, with 7 bases that match TRBD1. J lost 7 bases, V lost 0 bases, and 6 bases had no gene match. The CDR3 covers 15 residues. CDR1 and CDR2 (germline): DFQATT, SNEGSKA (reference sequence). CDR3 in amino acids: CSARETGLGNSPLHF. The CDR3, as DNA: TGCAGTGCTAGAGAGACAGGGTTAGGCAATTCACCCCTCCACTTT.

J is TRBJ1-6 and V is TRBV12-3 or TRBV12-4; D is ambiguous. V lost 10 bases and J 8 bases, leaving 12 bases between the germline ends. The CDR3 runs to 12 residues. Here the CDR3 DNA reads TGTGCCACCGGGGATCGGGATTCACCCCTCCACTTT. Amino acids: CATGDRDSPLHF.

This clonotype was counted only a few times. The V gene is TRBV28, the J gene TRBJ2-1; 9 positions agree with TRBD2. The CDR3 contains 14 residues. CDR1 is MDHEN and CDR2 is SYDVKM in the germline V gene. Unmatched junction bases numbered 7, after V lost 6 bases and J lost 7 bases. The CDR3: CASRRSGSGNEQFF. In DNA form, the CDR3 reads TGTGCCAGCAGACGTAGCGGGAGTGGAAATGAGCAGTTCTTC.

This clonotype appeared a few times. The chain employs TRBV7-9 and TRBJ1-1; D perhaps matches TRBD1 (6 bases). Trimming left V 5 bases short and J 2 bases short, with 12 bases between. Germline V gene lookup returns CDR1 SEHNR and CDR2 FQNEAQ (reference sequence). This CDR3 contains 14 residues. The CDR3 region is CASSQSDSNTEAFF. CDR3 nucleotides: TGTGCCAGCAGCCAATCGGACAGTAACACTGAAGCTTTCTTT.

The V and J genes are TRBV12-3 or TRBV12-4 and TRBJ2-7; 7 bases match TRBD1. Trimming took 4 bases from V and 0 from J; bases not matched to a gene: 3. The CDR3 loop spans 14 amino acids. The CDR3 DNA reads TGTGCCAGCAGTTATGGACAGGCCTCCTACGAGCAGTACTTC. It codes for CASSYGQASYEQYF.

The chain links TRBV28 to TRBJ1-2; TRBD1 agrees at 8 bases. J gave up 8 bases and V 5 bases, and 13 bases lay outside the gene matches. Germline assignment: CDR1 MDHEN and CDR2 SYDVKM. The CDR3 extends over 15 amino acids. The CDR3 DNA sequence: TGTGCCAGCAGTCTGGACAGGGTAGGCTTAGGAGGCTACACCTTC. Amino acids: CASSLDRVGLGGYTF.

The chain uses TRBV24-1 and TRBJ1-2; D gene uncertain. The CDR3 runs to 16 residues. The germline gives CDR1 KGHDR, CDR2 SFDVKD. V dropped 4 bases and J dropped 4 bases, with 18 bases sitting between them. The CDR3 DNA is TGTGCCACCAGTGACCCTGGACTCCCAAGCGGCTATGGCTACACCTTC. It specifies CATSDPGLPSGYGYTF.

The V call is TRBV20-1, the J call TRBJ2-3, with 8 bases matching TRBD2. With 0 bases clipped from V and 3 bases from J, the junction kept 2 bases outside the gene matches. CDR1 DFQATT and CDR2 SNEGSKA come from the germline V gene (reference sequence). This CDR3 region has 14 residues. CDR3 sequence: CSARELAETDTQYF. CDR3 nucleotide sequence: TGCAGTGCTAGAGAACTAGCGGAGACAGATACGCAGTATTTT.

This clonotype was picked up many times. This rearrangement joins TRBV14 to TRBJ2-2, with no clear D. The germline gives CDR1 SGHDN, CDR2 FVKESK. The V and J ends lost 0 bases and 2 bases respectively, with 10 bases between them. CDR3 length: 16 amino acids. The CDR3 DNA sequence: TGTGCCAGCAGCCAAGATTTCCCGGCAAACACCGGGGAGCTGTTTTTT. Residues: CASSQDFPANTGELFF.

This clonotype was found a few times. The chain couples TRBV12-3 or TRBV12-4 to TRBJ2-1; 13 bases match TRBD2. V lost 6 bases and J lost 7; bases outside the gene matches: 15. The CDR3 length is 18 residues. CDR3 DNA sequence: TGTGCCAGCAGAGTTTTGGGTGGACTAGCGGGAGTTAGAAATGAGCAGTTCTTC. The encoded protein is CASRVLGGLAGVRNEQFF.

This clonotype was observed at least ten times. This sequence joins TRBV12-3 or TRBV12-4 and TRBJ1-1; D unclear. Trimming removed 6 bases from V and 1 base from J, with 12 bases in between. This CDR3 is built from 14 residues. The CDR3 region has the DNA TGTGCCAGCAGGATCGGACTGCCGAACACTGAAGCTTTCTTT. Translation: CASRIGLPNTEAFF.

This clonotype was detected only once. The V call is TRBV2, the J call TRBJ1-1, with TRBD1 as a possible D gene (5 bases). CDR3 length equals 13 residues. V was cut by 10 bases and J by 6 bases, with 18 bases left in between. From germline, CDR1 is SNHLY and CDR2 FYNNEI. The CDR3 region has the DNA TGTGCCACCAGGGCAGATCGTAAAGCTGAAGCTTTCTTT. Translated: CATRADRKAEAFF. Using reference TRBV2 and TRBJ1-1 for the parts outside the CDR3, the full variable domain is EPEVTQTPSHQVTQMGQEVILRCVPISNHLYFYWYRQILGQKVEFLVSFYNNEISEKSEIFDDQFSVERPDGSNFTLKIRSTKLEDSAMYFCATRADRKAEAFFGQGTRLTVV.

This clonotype was found many times. V gene TRBV12-3 or TRBV12-4 combines with J gene TRBJ2-4, with TRBD1 matching 7 bases. The CDR3 spans 17 residues. V dropped 5 bases and J dropped 1; count of bases not matched to a gene: 11. CDR3 loop: CASSPRSTGSAKNIQYF. CDR3 DNA sequence: TGTGCCAGCAGTCCTAGGTCGACAGGGAGTGCCAAAAACATTCAGTACTTC.

The sample holds a few counts of this clonotype. V usage is TRBV3-1 and J usage is TRBJ2-1, with D hard to call. There are 17 residues in the CDR3. The germline V gene has CDR1 LGHDT and CDR2 YNNKEL (reference sequence). V lost 1 base, J lost 0 bases, and 13 bases lay in between. The CDR3 is CASSQVALDGSYNEQFF. The CDR3, as DNA: TGTGCCAGCAGCCAAGTAGCCCTAGATGGCTCCTACAATGAGCAGTTCTTC.

This clonotype was detected a few times. The V call is TRBV5-1, the J call TRBJ1-1, with 7 bases identical to TRBD1. Trimming removed 4 bases from V and 1 base from J; junction bases left unmatched: 7. The germline V gene encodes CDR1 SGHRS and CDR2 YFSETQ. The CDR3 extends over 15 amino acids. CDR3 sequence reads: CASSRQGSENTEAFF. As DNA, the CDR3 is TGCGCCAGCAGCCGACAGGGTTCAGAGAACACTGAAGCTTTCTTT.

This clonotype was observed a handful of times. V and J are TRBV28 and TRBJ1-5; 9 bases line up with TRBD1. Germline trimming cut 5 bases from V and 7 bases from J; bases unmatched to any gene: 6. Germline V lookup: CDR1 MDHEN, CDR2 SYDVKM. This CDR3 region has 14 residues. This CDR3 is CASSHRDRDQPQHF. The CDR3 bases are TGTGCCAGCAGTCACCGGGACAGGGACCAGCCCCAGCATTTT.

The sample holds one count of this clonotype. The rearrangement links TRBV3-1 to TRBJ1-5; D is unresolved. Germline lookup yields CDR1 LGHDT and CDR2 YNNKEL (reference sequence). The CDR3 runs 12 residues. Trimming shortened V by 1 base and J by 4 bases, and 2 bases separated the two germline ends. CDR3 loop: CASSQANQPQHF. CDR3 coding DNA: TGTGCCAGCAGCCAAGCGAATCAGCCCCAGCATTTT.

A few counts support this clonotype. The CDR3 loop reads CASSPIAGGPMYEQYF. The CDR3, as DNA: TGCGCCAGCAGCCCGATAGCGGGAGGGCCCATGTACGAGCAGTACTTC. The chain joins TRBV5-1 to TRBJ2-7, with 11 bases lining up with TRBD2. V gave up 4 bases and J gave up 4 bases; unmatched junction bases: 10. The CDR3 has 16 amino acids. Germline V gene lookup returns CDR1 SGHRS and CDR2 YFSETQ.

This clonotype showed up just a few times. This chain joins TRBV28 and TRBJ2-6; D gene unclear. The germline gives CDR1 MDHEN, CDR2 SYDVKM. The germline V and J ends were trimmed by 5 bases and 0 bases, with 11 bases remaining between them. The length of the CDR3 is 16 residues. The CDR3 sequence: CASSETQFSGANVLTF. In DNA form, the CDR3 reads TGTGCCAGCAGTGAAACACAGTTCTCTGGGGCCAACGTCCTGACTTTC.

This clonotype appeared a few times. V is TRBV12-3 or TRBV12-4 and J is TRBJ2-2; a weak D match, TRBD2 (6 bases). The CDR3 runs to 14 residues. With 4 bases removed from V and 0 bases from J, the gap between germline ends came to 6 bases. The CDR3 bases are TGTGCCAGCAGTTCTAGCGCGAACACCGGGGAGCTGTTTTTT. Its protein product is CASSSSANTGELFF.

This clonotype was observed many times. The chain recombines TRBV12-3 or TRBV12-4 with TRBJ2-1, with TRBD1 identical over 8 bases. The CDR3 extends over 15 amino acids. V lost 5 bases and J lost 8; bases outside the gene matches: 11. The CDR3 DNA is TGTGCCAGCAGTCTACCCTCGGGACAGGTCCATGAGCAGTTCTTC. Its protein is CASSLPSGQVHEQFF.

This clonotype was counted ten times or more. The rearrangement uses TRBV29-1 and TRBJ2-5, with D unclear. The CDR3 consists of 14 residues. Trimming took off 4 bases at V and 4 bases at J, with 16 bases between the two ends. Germline CDR1 is SQVTM and CDR2 is ANQGSEA. The CDR3 region is CSVALQLLRETQYF. In DNA form, the CDR3 reads TGCAGCGTTGCTCTACAGCTATTAAGAGAGACCCAGTACTTC.